One T cell receptor beta chain is described in this entry. Trimming removed 3 bases at V and 3 bases at J, with 17 bases between. Germline V CDR1 and CDR2: MDHEN, SYDVKM. The CDR3 runs to 16 residues. These data belong to a study of OX40 agonist ivuxolimab in advanced cancers. Profiling relied on immunoSEQ multiplex PCR, and the TCRdb table lists in-frame clones only, not all of them. The repertoire holds roughly 93,000 clones, with about 90% as singletons. Sequencing was performed on CD4+ or CD8+ T cells sorted from blood, taken in a trial of the OX40 agonist ivuxolimab. The chain links TRBV28 to TRBJ2-5; D unresolved. The receptor was derived from an adult with an advanced solid tumor such as melanoma, head and neck, liver or kidney cancer. CDR3 bases: TGTGCCAGCAGTTTTTTCGCTATACGCCGTAAAGAGACCCAGTACTTC. Amino acid sequence: CASSFFAIRRKETQYF.